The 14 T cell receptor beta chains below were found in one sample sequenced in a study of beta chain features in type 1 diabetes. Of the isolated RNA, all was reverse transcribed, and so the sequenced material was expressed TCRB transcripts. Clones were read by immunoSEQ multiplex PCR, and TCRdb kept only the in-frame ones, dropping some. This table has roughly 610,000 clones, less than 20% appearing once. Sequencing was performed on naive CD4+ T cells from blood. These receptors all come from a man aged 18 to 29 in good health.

The CDR3 region is CAISETYNEQFF. The CDR3, as DNA: TGTGCCATCAGTGAAACATACAATGAGCAGTTCTTC. The chain recombines TRBV10-3 with TRBJ2-1, with D uncertain. V gave up 3 bases and J gave up 4 bases, with 4 bases separating them. This CDR3 has 12 amino acids. The germline gives CDR1 ENHRY, CDR2 SYGVKD.

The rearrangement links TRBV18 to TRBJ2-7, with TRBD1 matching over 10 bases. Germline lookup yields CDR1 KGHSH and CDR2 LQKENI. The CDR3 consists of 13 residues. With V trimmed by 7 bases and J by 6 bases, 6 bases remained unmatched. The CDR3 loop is CASFATGGAEQYF. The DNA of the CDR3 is TGTGCCAGCTTCGCGACAGGGGGCGCCGAGCAGTACTTC.

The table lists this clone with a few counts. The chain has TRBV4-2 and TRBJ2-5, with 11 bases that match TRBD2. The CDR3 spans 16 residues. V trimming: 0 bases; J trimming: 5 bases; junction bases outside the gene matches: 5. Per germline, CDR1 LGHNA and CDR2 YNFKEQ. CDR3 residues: CASSQDRASGRETQYF. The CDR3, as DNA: TGTGCCAGCAGCCAAGATCGGGCTAGCGGGAGGGAGACCCAGTACTTC.

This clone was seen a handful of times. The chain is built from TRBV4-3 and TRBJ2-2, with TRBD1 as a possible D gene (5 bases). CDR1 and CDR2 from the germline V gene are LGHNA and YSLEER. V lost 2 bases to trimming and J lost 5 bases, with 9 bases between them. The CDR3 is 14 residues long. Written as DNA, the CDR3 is TGCGCCAGCAGCCAACAAGGGGATACCGGGGAGCTGTTTTTT. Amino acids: CASSQQGDTGELFF.

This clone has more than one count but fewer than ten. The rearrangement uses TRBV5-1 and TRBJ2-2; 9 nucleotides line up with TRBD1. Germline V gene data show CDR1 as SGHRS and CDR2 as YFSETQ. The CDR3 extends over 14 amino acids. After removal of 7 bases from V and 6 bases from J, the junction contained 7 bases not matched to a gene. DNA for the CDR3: TGCGCCAGCCTGGACAGGGGTGTCCCCGGGGAGCTGTTTTTT. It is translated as CASLDRGVPGELFF.

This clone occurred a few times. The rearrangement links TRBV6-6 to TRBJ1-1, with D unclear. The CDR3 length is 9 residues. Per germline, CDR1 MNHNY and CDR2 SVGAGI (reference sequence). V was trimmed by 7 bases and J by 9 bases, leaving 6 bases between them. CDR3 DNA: TGTGCCAGCACCTCCAAAGCTTTCTTT. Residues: CASTSKAFF.

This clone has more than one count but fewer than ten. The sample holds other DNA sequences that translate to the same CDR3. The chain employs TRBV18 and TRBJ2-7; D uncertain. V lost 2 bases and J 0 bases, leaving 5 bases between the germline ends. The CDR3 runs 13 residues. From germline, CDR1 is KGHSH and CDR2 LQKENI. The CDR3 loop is CASSPGLSYEQYF. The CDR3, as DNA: TGTGCCAGCTCACCAGGCCTCTCCTACGAGCAGTACTTC.

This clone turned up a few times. Here the CDR3 DNA reads TGTGCCATCAGTGAGTCGATCAGGGGATCCCCAACTAATGAAAAACTGTTTTTT. This gives the protein CAISESIRGSPTNEKLFF. J is TRBJ1-4 and V is TRBV10-3; a weak D match, TRBD1 (6 bases). Per germline, CDR1 ENHRY and CDR2 SYGVKD. The CDR3 runs to 18 residues. V was cut by 0 bases and J by 0 bases, with 14 bases left in between.

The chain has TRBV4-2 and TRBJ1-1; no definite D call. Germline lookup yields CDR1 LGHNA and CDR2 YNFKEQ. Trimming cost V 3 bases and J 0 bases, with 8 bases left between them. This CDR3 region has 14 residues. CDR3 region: CASSQGDMNTEAFF. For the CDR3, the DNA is TGTGCCAGCAGCCAGGGCGACATGAACACTGAAGCTTTCTTT.

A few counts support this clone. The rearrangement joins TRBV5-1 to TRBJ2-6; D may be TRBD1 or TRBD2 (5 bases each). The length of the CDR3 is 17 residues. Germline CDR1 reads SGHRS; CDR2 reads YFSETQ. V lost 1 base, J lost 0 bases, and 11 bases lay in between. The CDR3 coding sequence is TGCGCCAGCAGCTTGCCAGGGACCAACTCTGGGGCCAACGTCCTGACTTTC. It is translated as CASSLPGTNSGANVLTF.

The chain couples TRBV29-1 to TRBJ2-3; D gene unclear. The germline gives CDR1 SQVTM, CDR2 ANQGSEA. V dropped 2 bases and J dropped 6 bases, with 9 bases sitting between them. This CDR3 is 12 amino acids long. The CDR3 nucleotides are TGCAGCGTTGAAAGGGTGGGCGATACGCAGTATTTT. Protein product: CSVERVGDTQYF.

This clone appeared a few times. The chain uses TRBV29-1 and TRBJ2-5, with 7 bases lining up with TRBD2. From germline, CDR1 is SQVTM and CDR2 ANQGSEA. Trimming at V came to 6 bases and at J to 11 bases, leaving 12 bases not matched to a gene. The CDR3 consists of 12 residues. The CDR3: CSVARGSREQYF. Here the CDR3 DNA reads TGCAGCGTCGCAAGAGGGTCGCGGGAGCAGTACTTC.

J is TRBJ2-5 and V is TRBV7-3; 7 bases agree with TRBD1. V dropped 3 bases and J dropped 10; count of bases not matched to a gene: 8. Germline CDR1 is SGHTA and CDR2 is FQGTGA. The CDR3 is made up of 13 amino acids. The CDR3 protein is CASSFTDRSDQYF. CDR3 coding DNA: TGTGCCAGCAGCTTCACGGACAGGTCCGACCAGTACTTC.

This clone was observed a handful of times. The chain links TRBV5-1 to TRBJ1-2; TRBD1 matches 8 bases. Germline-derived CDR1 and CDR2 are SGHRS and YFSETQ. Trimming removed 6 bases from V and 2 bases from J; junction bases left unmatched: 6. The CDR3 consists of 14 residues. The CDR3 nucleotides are TGCGCCAGCACCATGACAGGGGCCAACTATGGCTACACCTTC. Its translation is CASTMTGANYGYTF.